The 25 T cell receptor beta chains given below trace back to one sample, sequenced in a study of shared clonotypes between healthy human individuals. Profiling relied on immunoSEQ multiplex PCR, and the TCRdb table lists in-frame clones only, not all of them. The top ten hold 0.95% to 1.5% of the sample, which has over a million clones, roughly 97% seen once. Sequencing was carried out using naive CD4+ T cells sorted from blood. The subset here: CD45RA+ positively selected. The receptors shown here come from a man aged 25-45 years in good health.

This clone has only one observation. The chain joins TRBV6-1 to TRBJ1-3; D remains unclear. The CDR3 consists of 15 residues. CDR1 MNHNS and CDR2 SASEGT come from the germline V gene. Between the trimmed V and J ends, which lost 2 bases and 2 bases, there was a span of 10 bases. Written as DNA, the CDR3 is TGTGCCAGCAGTGAATGGGGATCCCCTGGAAACACCATATATTTT. Protein sequence: CASSEWGSPGNTIYF.

The V and J genes are TRBV15 and TRBJ2-7, with 7 bases that match TRBD1. This CDR3 comprises 16 residues. Trimming took 6 bases from V and 2 from J; bases not matched to a gene: 13. Germline CDR1 is LNHNV and CDR2 is YYDKDF (reference sequence). The CDR3, as DNA: TGTGCCACCAGTAACGACCGGACAGGCGCACCCTACGAGCAGTACTTC. As protein: CATSNDRTGAPYEQYF.

Comment on this clone: Additional DNA sequences in this sample encode the identical CDR3. The J gene is TRBJ1-3, the V gene TRBV11-2; no firm D call. The length of the CDR3 is 12 residues. The ends were cut back, 0 bases at V and 4 bases at J, with 1 base in the middle. The germline gives CDR1 SGHAT, CDR2 FQNNGV. The CDR3 spells CASSLEGNTIYF. The CDR3 DNA sequence: TGTGCCAGCAGCTTAGAAGGAAACACCATATATTTT.

This rearrangement joins TRBV13 to TRBJ2-7; 7 nucleotides align to TRBD2. Trimming cost V 5 bases and J 5 bases; bases outside gene matches: 9. The germline V gene has CDR1 PRHDT and CDR2 FYEKMQ (reference sequence). This CDR3 comprises 14 residues. The CDR3 bases are TGTGCCAGCAGCCCCCGACTAGCAGGCCACGAGCAGTACTTC. Translating it yields CASSPRLAGHEQYF.

The chain couples TRBV23-1 to TRBJ2-7; the D gene is possibly TRBD1 (6 bases). TRBV23-1 has ORF status, its function being uncertain. This CDR3 is 18 amino acids long. Trimming cost V 0 bases and J 0 bases, with 18 bases left between them. In DNA form, the CDR3 reads TGCGCCAGCAGTCAATCGAGGGCGGGCAGGGGTCACTCCTACGAGCAGTACTTC. This codes for CASSQSRAGRGHSYEQYF.

The J gene is TRBJ2-7, the V gene TRBV4-2; D unclear. The V gene's germline CDR1 is LGHNA and CDR2 YNFKEQ. The CDR3 runs to 19 residues. V was cut by 1 base and J by 6 bases, with 28 bases left in between. CDR3 protein: CASSQVSKIDPDEGSEQYF. DNA for the CDR3: TGTGCCAGCAGCCAAGTGTCTAAGATCGACCCGGACGAAGGATCCGAGCAGTACTTC.

This clone appeared a single time. Other DNA variants within this sample encode the same CDR3. This chain uses TRBV10-2 with TRBJ1-2; D gene unclear. The CDR3 is 12 residues long. Germline lookup yields CDR1 WSHSY and CDR2 SAAADI. Trimming pared 4 bases from V and 3 bases from J, leaving 6 bases between. In DNA, the CDR3 is TGCGCCAGCAGTGGCGGCGACTATGGCTACACCTTC. This gives the protein CASSGGDYGYTF.

The rearrangement links TRBV10-1 to TRBJ2-7, with unresolved D. Trimming removed 6 bases from V and 5 bases from J, with 14 bases in between. CDR3 length equals 13 residues. Germline CDR1 reads WNHNN; CDR2 reads SYGVQD (reference sequence). DNA of the CDR3: TGCGCCAGCAGCCGATATTTGGGCGACGAGCAGTACTTC. Protein: CASSRYLGDEQYF.

The gene calls are TRBV30 and TRBJ2-3; D unclear. Per germline, CDR1 GTSNPN and CDR2 SVGIG (reference sequence). V lost 0 bases and J lost 1, with 11 bases in between. This CDR3 spans 15 amino acids. The CDR3 spells CAWSVLGLGTDTQYF. The CDR3 nucleotides read TGTGCCTGGAGTGTACTCGGGCTTGGCACAGATACGCAGTATTTT.

This chain links TRBV2 with TRBJ2-1; no definite D call. Germline CDR1 reads SNHLY; CDR2 reads FYNNEI. V shed 1 base and J shed 7 bases, with 8 bases lying between them. The CDR3 totals 13 residues. CDR3 residues: CASSEGSRNEQFF. The CDR3 DNA sequence: TGTGCCAGCAGTGAAGGGAGTAGGAATGAGCAGTTCTTC.

The chain couples TRBV4-1 to TRBJ2-7; no reliable D call. Germline V lookup: CDR1 MGHRA, CDR2 YSYEKL. This CDR3 has 15 amino acids. Deletions cut 1 base from V and 3 bases from J, with 13 bases between. CDR3 amino acids: CASSQVVGRLYEQYF. The CDR3 DNA reads as TGCGCCAGCAGCCAAGTGGTAGGACGTCTCTACGAGCAGTACTTC.

The chain has TRBV7-6 and TRBJ2-1; 7 bases align to TRBD2. Unmatched junction bases numbered 16, after V lost 5 bases and J lost 9 bases. The CDR3 has 16 residues. Germline CDR1 reads SGHVS; CDR2 reads FNYEAQ. The CDR3 reads CASSRQGLSVGGEQFF. For the CDR3, the DNA is TGTGCCAGCAGCCGTCAGGGACTAAGTGTGGGAGGTGAGCAGTTCTTC.

The gene calls are TRBV15 and TRBJ2-7; D possibly corresponds to TRBD1 (6 bases). Per germline, CDR1 LNHNV and CDR2 YYDKDF (reference sequence). Trimming pared 1 base from V and 3 bases from J, leaving 13 bases between. This CDR3 spans 15 amino acids. The chain's CDR3 is CATSRGPQGDYEQYF. Here the CDR3 DNA reads TGTGCCACCAGCAGAGGGCCACAGGGAGACTACGAGCAGTACTTC.

V and J are TRBV9 and TRBJ1-1; 7 nucleotides line up with TRBD1. Germline-derived CDR1 and CDR2 are SGDLS and YYNGEE. After removal of 2 bases from V and 7 bases from J, the junction contained 11 bases not matched to a gene. This CDR3 comprises 15 residues. The CDR3 nucleotides are TGTGCCAGCAGCGTTGGGGTGCGTAACAGGGGTGAAGCTTTCTTT. Its translation is CASSVGVRNRGEAFF. The variable domain in full, with the rest retrieved from reference TRBV9 and TRBJ1-1, is DSGVTQTPKHLITATGQRVTLRCSPRSGDLSVYWYQQSLDQGLQFLIQYYNGEERAKGNILERFSAQQFPDLHSELNLSSLELGDSALYFCASSVGVRNRGEAFFGQGTRLTVV.

V gene TRBV6-5 combines with J gene TRBJ1-1; D not certain. V lost 7 bases and J 5 bases, leaving 14 bases between the germline ends. The CDR3 is 13 residues long. Looked up from germline, CDR1 is MNHEY and CDR2 is SVGAGI. The CDR3 is CASKKPGDTEAFF. As DNA, the CDR3 is TGTGCCAGCAAAAAGCCCGGGGATACTGAAGCTTTCTTT.

The J gene is TRBJ1-5, the V gene TRBV19; D gene uncertain. With 3 bases removed from V and 11 bases from J, the gap between germline ends came to 11 bases. The CDR3 runs 12 residues. Germline CDR1 is LNHDA and CDR2 is SQIVND (reference sequence). The CDR3 is CASSIWSETQHF. The CDR3 DNA sequence: TGTGCCAGTAGTATTTGGTCAGAGACCCAGCATTTT.

This clone appeared once. This chain connects TRBV9 to TRBJ2-1; D is uncertain. Germline CDR1 SGDLS, CDR2 YYNGEE. The V gene lost 3 bases and the J gene lost 3 bases, with 16 bases spanning the gap. CDR3 size: 16 residues. The CDR3, as DNA: TGTGCCAGCAGCGGAATGGTCCTGGAAGGCTACAATGAGCAGTTCTTC. Translated, it gives CASSGMVLEGYNEQFF.

This clone was counted only a few times. The V call is TRBV27, the J call TRBJ2-7; 7 bases are shared with TRBD2. The ends lost 1 base at V and 7 bases at J; junction bases unmatched: 7. Germline V CDR1 and CDR2: MNHEY, SMNVEV (reference sequence). The CDR3 covers 14 residues. CDR3 region: CASSLYGRAGEQYF. The CDR3 bases are TGTGCCAGCAGTTTATATGGTCGAGCGGGGGAGCAGTACTTC.

V and J are TRBV6-6 and TRBJ2-3; TRBD2 agrees at 13 bases. The CDR3 length is 15 residues. CDR1 is MNHNY and CDR2 is SVGAGI in the germline V gene (reference sequence). Trimming took 7 bases from V and 2 from J; bases not matched to a gene: 3. The CDR3 region has the DNA TGTGCCAGCACCGGGACTAGCGGGAACACAGATACGCAGTATTTT. Translated, it gives CASTGTSGNTDTQYF.

V usage is TRBV23-1 and J usage is TRBJ2-1; 9 bases agree with TRBD2. TRBV23-1 qualifies as an ORF whose function is uncertain. This CDR3 contains 19 residues. Germline trimming cut 0 bases from V and 7 bases from J; bases unmatched to any gene: 16. CDR3 DNA: TGCGCCAGCAGTCAATCGATCAGGGATGGTCTAGCGGGACCTAATGAGCAGTTCTTC. It translates to CASSQSIRDGLAGPNEQFF.

The chain carries TRBV28 and TRBJ2-3; TRBD2 agrees at 12 bases. The V and J ends lost 4 bases and 3 bases, in that order; junction bases with no gene match: 2. The CDR3 is 15 amino acids. Germline CDR1 MDHEN, CDR2 SYDVKM. The CDR3 here is CASSYGLAGTDTQYF. The CDR3 nucleotides are TGTGCCAGCAGTTATGGACTAGCGGGAACAGATACGCAGTATTTT.

The V gene is TRBV18, the J gene TRBJ1-5; D remains ambiguous. CDR1 is KGHSH, CDR2 LQKENI, per germline. The CDR3 runs 14 residues. Trimming cost V 4 bases and J 6 bases, with 13 bases left between them. The CDR3 spells CASSRGSVIQPQHF. As DNA, the CDR3 is TGTGCCAGCTCACGCGGGTCGGTTATTCAGCCCCAGCATTTT. The full variable domain, completed using reference TRBV18 and TRBJ1-5, is NAGVMQNPRHLVRRRGQEARLRCSPMKGHSHVYWYRQLPEEGLKFMVYLQKENIIDESGMPKERFSAEFPKEGPSILRIQQVVRGDSAAYFCASSRGSVIQPQHFGDGTRLSIL.

In this sample, this clone turned up once. V is TRBV9 and J is TRBJ1-3; tentatively, D is TRBD1 (5 bases). The V end was cut by 3 bases, the J end by 2 bases, with 12 bases between. Germline assignment: CDR1 SGDLS and CDR2 YYNGEE. This CDR3 is 15 amino acids long. CDR3 loop: CASSGNLGAGNTIYF. CDR3 nucleotides: TGTGCCAGCAGCGGGAATTTGGGGGCTGGAAACACCATATATTTT.

The gene calls are TRBV6-6 and TRBJ2-7; D ambiguous. This CDR3 contains 12 residues. Trimming removed 0 bases from V and 5 bases from J, with 5 bases in between. The germline V gene encodes CDR1 MNHNY and CDR2 SVGAGI (reference sequence). CDR3 sequence: CASSYSWHEQYF. The CDR3 DNA is TGTGCCAGCAGTTACTCGTGGCACGAGCAGTACTTC.

This clone was counted a single time. For the CDR3, the DNA is TGTGCCAGCAGCTTAGTGACAGGGGTAAACTATGGCTACACCTTC. It is translated as CASSLVTGVNYGYTF. The chain employs TRBV7-2 and TRBJ1-2; 8 bases match TRBD1. The germline CDR1 and CDR2 sequences are SGHTA and FQGNSA. J lost 2 bases, V lost 1 base, and 3 bases had no gene match. This CDR3 has 15 residues.